A selection of T cell receptor beta chains follows, all from one sample in a study of blood T cells in healthy people across ages. TCRdb re-called the 5' RACE reads with MiXCR, one entry per CDR3 protein. The sample has 650,000 to 800,000 distinct CDR3 sequences; around 45% are singletons. Sample: blood. All receptors derive from a man in his sixties in good health. The CDR3 runs from the conserved cysteine through the conserved F or W. D genes are given only for firm matches. A row's size may be missing; if present it is once, few, many or a size class.

D gene,clone size,J gene,V gene,CDR3 DNA,CDR3 protein
-,-,TRBJ2-7,TRBV11-1,TGTGCCAGCAGCCAAGACACCTCTACTTCCTACGAGCAGTACTTC,CASSQDTSTSYEQYF
TRBD2,many,TRBJ2-7,TRBV7-3,TGTGCCAGCAGCTGCCCTAGGACTTTAGCGGGGTTATACGAGCAGTACTTC,CASSCPRTLAGLYEQYF
-,-,TRBJ2-5,TRBV7-2,TGTGCCAGCAGCCTCGACAGAAACCAAGAGACCCAGTACTTC,CASSLDRNQETQYF
TRBD1,-,TRBJ2-1,TRBV18,TGTGCCAGCTCAGTAACCGGGACAGGGGTTCGAGAGCAGTTCTTC,CASSVTGTGVREQFF
-,-,TRBJ2-3,TRBV4-1,TGCGCCAGCAAAGGGCTAGCAGTAGATACGCAGTATTTT,CASKGLAVDTQYF
-,-,TRBJ2-1,TRBV15,TGTGCCACCAGCAGAGCCGGGGTTGCTGAGCAGTTCTTC,CATSRAGVAEQFF
-,-,TRBJ1-5,TRBV12-3/TRBV12-4,TGTGCCAGCAGATGGCAGGGGAAGCAGCCCCAGCATTTT,CASRWQGKQPQHF
-,-,TRBJ2-3,TRBV12-3/TRBV12-4,TGTGCCAGCAGTTTGAAGGGGAACACAGATACGCAGTATTTT,CASSLKGNTDTQYF
-,-,TRBJ2-6,TRBV6-2/TRBV6-3,TGTGCCAGCAGTTACTTTGGACAGACCAGCTCTGGGGCCAACGTCCTGACTTTC,CASSYFGQTSSGANVLTF
-,-,TRBJ2-7,TRBV6-1,TGTGCCAGCAGGGGGGCTCTAGCACGATCCTCCTACGAGCAGTACTTC,CASRGALARSSYEQYF
-,-,TRBJ2-5,TRBV4-3,TGCGCCAGCAGCCAAGAAGGAGGTGCGGTCCAGACCCAGTACTTC,CASSQEGGAVQTQYF
-,-,TRBJ2-2,TRBV29-1,TGCAGCGTTGAAACCGGGACGAACACCGGGGAGCTGTTTTTT,CSVETGTNTGELFF
-,once,TRBJ2-5,TRBV7-2,TGTGCCAGCAGCTTAGATGGGGGGGGCCGTAGTGAGCAGTACTTC,CASSLDGGGRSEQYF
TRBD1,few,TRBJ1-6,TRBV27,TGTGCCAGCAGTTCGCGGGTGGACAGGGTGACTTCACCCCTCCACTTT,CASSSRVDRVTSPLHF
-,many,TRBJ2-3,TRBV20-1,TGCAGTGCTCCTTTATTTTTGACTAGCACAGATACGCAGTATTTT,CSAPLFLTSTDTQYF
-,few,TRBJ1-5,TRBV7-9,TGTGCCAGCAGCGCTCCCGGGGGACACAATCAGCCCCAGCATTTT,CASSAPGGHNQPQHF
-,-,TRBJ2-2,TRBV11-3,TGTGCCAGCAGCTTAGAGGCAGCCACGAACACCGGGGAGCTGTTTTTT,CASSLEAATNTGELFF
-,many,TRBJ2-5,TRBV10-3,TGTGCCATCAGTGTGGCGCCCCAGGAGACCCAGTACTTC,CAISVAPQETQYF
TRBD2,-,TRBJ2-2,TRBV15,TGTGCCACCAGCAGAGATCGGGGGAGGGAGGTCGGGGAGCTGTTTTTT,CATSRDRGREVGELFF
TRBD1,once,TRBJ2-1,TRBV9,TGTGCCAGCAGCGCGAGCAGGGGGTGGAATGAGCAGTTCTTC,CASSASRGWNEQFF
-,-,TRBJ1-4,TRBV4-3,TGCGCCAGCAGCCAAGGGATTTTAGGGACTAATGAAAAACTGTTTTTT,CASSQGILGTNEKLFF
TRBD1,-,TRBJ2-3,TRBV20-1,TGCAGTGCCACGGACAGGATTAGCACAGATACGCAGTATTTT,CSATDRISTDTQYF
-,-,TRBJ2-1,TRBV7-6,TGTGCCAGCAGCTACACAGGGAATGGGGAGACCCAGTTCTTC,CASSYTGNGETQFF
TRBD1,-,TRBJ2-5,TRBV11-3,TGTGCCAGCAGCCCCGGGACAGGGTTACGTGAGCAGTACTTC,CASSPGTGLREQYF
TRBD2,few,TRBJ2-3,TRBV7-2,TGTGCCAGCAGCTTAGCGCCTAGCGGGACCACAGATACGCAGTATTTT,CASSLAPSGTTDTQYF
-,few,TRBJ2-7,TRBV6-6,TGTGCCAGCAGTTACGGGGCAGAGTACGAGCAGTACTTC,CASSYGAEYEQYF
-,few,TRBJ2-6,TRBV7-9,TGTGCCAGCGCCCCAGTTTCTGGGGCCAACGTCCTGACTTTC,CASAPVSGANVLTF
-,-,TRBJ2-7,TRBV7-2,TGTGCCAGCAGCTTGTACAGCCCCTACGAGCAGTACTTC,CASSLYSPYEQYF
-,-,TRBJ1-5,TRBV25-1,TGTGCCAGCAGTGAATATAAGACAGGCTCGGTCATTACTCAGCCCCAGCATTTT,CASSEYKTGSVITQPQHF
-,-,TRBJ2-7,TRBV19,TGTGCCAGTAGAAGGGAGGAGGGGCACGAGCAGTACTTC,CASRREEGHEQYF
-,-,TRBJ2-1,TRBV20-1,TGCAGTGCTAGCAGCCCCGAGGGGGGTGGGAATGAGCAGTTCTTC,CSASSPEGGGNEQFF
-,-,TRBJ2-7,TRBV3-1,TGTGCCAGCAGCCAAAATGGAGCTTCCTACGAGCAGTACTTC,CASSQNGASYEQYF
TRBD2,-,TRBJ2-5,TRBV4-1,TGCGCCAGCAGCCTTGGGGTAGCGGGGGGGCCGGAGACCCAGTACTTC,CASSLGVAGGPETQYF
-,-,TRBJ2-7,TRBV4-1,TGCGCCAGCAGCCTCGTCAGGACATCAGGCGAGCAGTACTTC,CASSLVRTSGEQYF
-,-,TRBJ2-7,TRBV7-9,TGTGCCAGCAGCTCACAATCAGTCGGGTCCTGCGAGCAGTACTTC,CASSSQSVGSCEQYF
TRBD2,few,TRBJ2-7,TRBV20-1,TGCAGTGCTACGTCGGGGGGCGAGCAGTACTTC,CSATSGGEQYF
-,many,TRBJ2-1,TRBV6-2/TRBV6-3,TGTGCCAGCAGTCCCTACTACAATGAGCAGTTCTTC,CASSPYYNEQFF
-,-,TRBJ2-3,TRBV4-3,TGCGCCGGCAGCCAAAGAGGAGATACGCAGTATTTT,CAGSQRGDTQYF
-,-,TRBJ1-4,TRBV15,TGTGCCACCAGCAAGCCGGGACCGATTAATGAAAAACTGTTTTTT,CATSKPGPINEKLFF
TRBD2,-,TRBJ2-1,TRBV20-1,TGCAGTGTCAGGAGGGAGGGCCGAAATGAGCAGTTCTTC,CSVRREGRNEQFF
-,few,TRBJ2-6,TRBV27,TGTGCCAGCAGTTTATCGTGGAGCTCTGGGGCCAACGTCCTGACTTTC,CASSLSWSSGANVLTF
-,few,TRBJ2-7,TRBV28,TGTGCCAGTAGGACGGCAGGGCAGGGCTACGAGCAGTACTTC,CASRTAGQGYEQYF
-,-,TRBJ1-2,TRBV27,TGTGCCAGCAGTCTAGCTGCGGGGGGGGGCTACACCTTC,CASSLAAGGGYTF
-,few,TRBJ2-7,TRBV28,TGTGCCAGCAGCCCCGGAACTAAAACCTACGAGCAGTACTTC,CASSPGTKTYEQYF
-,-,TRBJ2-5,TRBV20-1,TGCAGTGCTGTACAGGGATTCCAAGAGACCCAGTACTTC,CSAVQGFQETQYF
-,-,TRBJ2-5,TRBV5-1,TGCGCCAGCATCCCACTTAACTTCGGGGACGAGACCCAGTACTTC,CASIPLNFGDETQYF
-,-,TRBJ2-1,TRBV7-8,TGTGCCAGCAGCCAACTGCTACTGTCCTACAATGAGCAGTTCTTC,CASSQLLLSYNEQFF
TRBD1,-,TRBJ1-5,TRBV20-1,TGCAGTGCCCACCAGGGGGTCAATCAGCCCCAGCATTTT,CSAHQGVNQPQHF
-,-,TRBJ2-3,TRBV3-1,TGTGCCAGCAGCCAAGAACCAGATACGCAGTATTTT,CASSQEPDTQYF
-,-,TRBJ1-1,TRBV5-1,TGCGCCAGCAGCTTGGCCTACGTCGCTGAAGCTTTCTTT,CASSLAYVAEAFF
-,-,TRBJ2-5,TRBV29-1,TGCAGCGTTGAAAAAGGGGGTGCTTTCCGGGAGACCCAGTACTTC,CSVEKGGAFRETQYF
TRBD2,few,TRBJ2-1,TRBV7-8,TGTGCCAGCAGCCACACCGGCGGACTAGCGGGTTACAATGAGCAGTTCTTC,CASSHTGGLAGYNEQFF